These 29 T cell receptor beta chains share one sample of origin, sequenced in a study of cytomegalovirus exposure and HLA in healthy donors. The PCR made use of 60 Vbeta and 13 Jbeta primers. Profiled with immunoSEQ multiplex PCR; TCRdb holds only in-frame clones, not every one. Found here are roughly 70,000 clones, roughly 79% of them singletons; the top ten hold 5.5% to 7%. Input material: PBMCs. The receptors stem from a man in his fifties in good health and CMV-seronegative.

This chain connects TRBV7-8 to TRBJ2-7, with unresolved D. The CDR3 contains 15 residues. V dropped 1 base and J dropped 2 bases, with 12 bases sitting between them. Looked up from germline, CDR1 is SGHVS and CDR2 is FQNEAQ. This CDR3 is CASSLVLRQTYEQYF. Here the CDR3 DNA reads TGTGCCAGCAGCTTAGTTTTGCGACAAACCTACGAGCAGTACTTC. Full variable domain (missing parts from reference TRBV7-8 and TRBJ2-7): GAGVSQSPRYKVAKRGQDVALRCDPISGHVSLFWYQQALGQGPEFLTYFQNEAQLDKSGLPSDRFFAERPEGSVSTLKIQRTQQEDSAVYLCASSLVLRQTYEQYFGPGTRLTVT.

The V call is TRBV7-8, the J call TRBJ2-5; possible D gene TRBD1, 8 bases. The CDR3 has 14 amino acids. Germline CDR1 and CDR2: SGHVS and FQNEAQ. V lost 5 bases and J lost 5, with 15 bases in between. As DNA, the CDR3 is TGTGCCAGCAGCACAGGGGGGGCGGTGGAGACCCAGTACTTC. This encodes CASSTGGAVETQYF.

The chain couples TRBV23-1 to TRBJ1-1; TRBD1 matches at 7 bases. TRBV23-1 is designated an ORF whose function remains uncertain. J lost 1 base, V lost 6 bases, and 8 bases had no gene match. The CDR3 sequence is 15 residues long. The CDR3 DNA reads TGCGCCAGCAGCCCGGACAGGTTGAAGAACACTGAAGCTTTCTTT. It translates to CASSPDRLKNTEAFF.

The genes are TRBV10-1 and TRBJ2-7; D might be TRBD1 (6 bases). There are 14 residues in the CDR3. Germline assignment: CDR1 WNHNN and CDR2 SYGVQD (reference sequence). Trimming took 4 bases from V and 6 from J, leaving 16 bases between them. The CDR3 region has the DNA TGCGCCAGCAGTGTTCCAGGGGATCGGGGCGAGCAGTACTTC. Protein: CASSVPGDRGEQYF.

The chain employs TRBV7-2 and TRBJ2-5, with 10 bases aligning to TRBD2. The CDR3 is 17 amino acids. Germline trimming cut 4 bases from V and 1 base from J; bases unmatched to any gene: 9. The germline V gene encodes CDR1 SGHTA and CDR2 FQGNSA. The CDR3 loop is CASSSISRTSGQETQYF. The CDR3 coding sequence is TGTGCCAGCAGCTCGATATCCAGGACTAGCGGCCAAGAGACCCAGTACTTC.

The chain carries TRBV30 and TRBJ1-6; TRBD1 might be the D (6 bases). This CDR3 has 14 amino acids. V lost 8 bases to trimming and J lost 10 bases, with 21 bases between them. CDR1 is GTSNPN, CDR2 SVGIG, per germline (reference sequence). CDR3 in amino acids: CAGDRGAVESPLHF. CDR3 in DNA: TGTGCCGGAGATCGGGGGGCTGTCGAATCACCCCTCCACTTT.

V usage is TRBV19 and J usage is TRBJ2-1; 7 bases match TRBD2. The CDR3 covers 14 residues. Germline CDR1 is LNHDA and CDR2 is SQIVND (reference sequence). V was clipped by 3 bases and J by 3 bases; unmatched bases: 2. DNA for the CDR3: TGTGCCAGTAGTATTACTAGCGACTACAATGAGCAGTTCTTC. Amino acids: CASSITSDYNEQFF.

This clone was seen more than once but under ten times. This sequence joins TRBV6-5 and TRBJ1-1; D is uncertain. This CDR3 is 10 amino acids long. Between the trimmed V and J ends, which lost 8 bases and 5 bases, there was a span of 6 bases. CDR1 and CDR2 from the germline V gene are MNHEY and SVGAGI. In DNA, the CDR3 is TGTGCCAGCGGCCCAACTGAAGCTTTCTTT. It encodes CASGPTEAFF.

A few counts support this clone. The CDR3 loop is CASSPISGSTDTQYF. CDR3 coding DNA: TGTGCCAGCAGTCCCATTTCGGGGAGCACAGATACGCAGTATTTT. The chain couples TRBV2 to TRBJ2-3, with D tentatively TRBD2 (5 bases). Trimming shortened V by 5 bases and J by 0 bases, and 12 bases separated the two germline ends. The CDR3 extends over 15 amino acids. Germline lookup yields CDR1 SNHLY and CDR2 FYNNEI.

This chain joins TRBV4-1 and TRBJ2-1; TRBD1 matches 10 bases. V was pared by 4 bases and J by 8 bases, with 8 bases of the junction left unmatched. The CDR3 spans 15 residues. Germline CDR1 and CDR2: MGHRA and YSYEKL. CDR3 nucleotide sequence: TGCGCCAGCAGCCCACGGACAGGGGGAAGGGATGAGCAGTTCTTC. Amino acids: CASSPRTGGRDEQFF.

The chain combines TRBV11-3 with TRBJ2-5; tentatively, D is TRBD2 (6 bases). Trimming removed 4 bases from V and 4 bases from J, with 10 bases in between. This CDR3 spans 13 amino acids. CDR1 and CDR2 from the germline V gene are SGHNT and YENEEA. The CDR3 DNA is TGTGCCAGCAGCTCGACTAGGTCAGAGACCCAGTACTTC. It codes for CASSSTRSETQYF. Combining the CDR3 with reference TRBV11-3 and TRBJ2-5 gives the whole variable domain EAGVVQSPRYKIIEKKQPVAFWCNPISGHNTLYWYLQNLGQGPELLIRYENEEAVDDSQLPKDRFSAERLKGVDSTLKIQPAELGDSAVYLCASSSTRSETQYFGPGTRLLVL.

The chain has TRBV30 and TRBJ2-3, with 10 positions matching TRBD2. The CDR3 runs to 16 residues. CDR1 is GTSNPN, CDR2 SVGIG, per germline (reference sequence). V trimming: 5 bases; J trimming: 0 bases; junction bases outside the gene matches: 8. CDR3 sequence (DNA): TGTGCCTGGGGGATTCTAGCGGGGGATAGCACAGATACGCAGTATTTT. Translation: CAWGILAGDSTDTQYF. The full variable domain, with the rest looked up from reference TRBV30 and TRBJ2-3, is SQTIHQWPATLVQPVGSPLSLECTVEGTSNPNLYWYRQAAGRGLQLLFYSVGIGQISSEVPQNLSASRPQDRQFILSSKKLLLSDSGFYLCAWGILAGDSTDTQYFGPGTRLTVL.

CDR3 protein: CASIFAGEKETQYF. In DNA, the CDR3 is TGTGCCAGCATTTTTGCGGGAGAAAAGGAGACCCAGTACTTC. The rearrangement links TRBV28 to TRBJ2-5; TRBD2 agrees at 7 bases. This CDR3 contains 14 residues. Germline CDR1 reads MDHEN; CDR2 reads SYDVKM. V trimming: 7 bases; J trimming: 5 bases; junction bases outside the gene matches: 10. Together with reference TRBV28 and TRBJ2-5, the CDR3 gives the full variable domain: DVKVTQSSRYLVKRTGEKVFLECVQDMDHENMFWYRQDPGLGLRLIYFSYDVKMKEKGDIPEGYSVSREKKERFSLILESASTNQTSMYLCASIFAGEKETQYFGPGTRLLVL.

The CDR3 nucleotides read TGTGCCAGCAGCAGGGACAGGGAAGGTTTGCAGCCCCAGCATTTT. Its protein product is CASSRDREGLQPQHF. The rearrangement uses TRBV27 and TRBJ1-5; 9 bases align to TRBD1. From germline, CDR1 is MNHEY and CDR2 SMNVEV (reference sequence). V trimming: 6 bases; J trimming: 7 bases; junction bases outside the gene matches: 10. This CDR3 spans 15 amino acids.

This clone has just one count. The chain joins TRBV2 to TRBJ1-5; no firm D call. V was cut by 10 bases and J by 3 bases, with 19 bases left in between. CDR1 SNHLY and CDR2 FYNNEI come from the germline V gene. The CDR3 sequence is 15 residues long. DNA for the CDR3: TGTGCCATCAAGCCAGGCCCCTCTCCCAATCAGCCCCAGCATTTT. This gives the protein CAIKPGPSPNQPQHF.

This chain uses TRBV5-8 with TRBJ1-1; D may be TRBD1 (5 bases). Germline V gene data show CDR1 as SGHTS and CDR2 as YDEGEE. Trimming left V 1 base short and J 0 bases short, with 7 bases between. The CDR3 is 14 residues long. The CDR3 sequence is CASSLRRVNTEAFF. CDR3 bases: TGTGCCAGCAGCTTGCGCAGGGTGAACACTGAAGCTTTCTTT.

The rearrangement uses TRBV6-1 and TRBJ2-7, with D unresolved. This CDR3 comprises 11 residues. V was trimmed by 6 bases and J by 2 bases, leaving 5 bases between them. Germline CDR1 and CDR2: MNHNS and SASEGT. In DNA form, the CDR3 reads TGTGCCAGCAGGGGCGCCTACGAGCAGTACTTC. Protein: CASRGAYEQYF.

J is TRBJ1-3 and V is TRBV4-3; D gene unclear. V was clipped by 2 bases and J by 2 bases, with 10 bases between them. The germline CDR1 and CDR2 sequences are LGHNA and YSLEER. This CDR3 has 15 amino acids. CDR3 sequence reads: CASSQSYSAGNTIYF. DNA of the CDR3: TGCGCCAGCAGCCAAAGCTATTCTGCTGGAAACACCATATATTTT.

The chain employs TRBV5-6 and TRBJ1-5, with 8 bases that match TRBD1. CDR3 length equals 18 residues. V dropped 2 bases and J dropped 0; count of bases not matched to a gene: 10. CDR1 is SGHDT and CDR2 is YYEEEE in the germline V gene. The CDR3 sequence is CASSLLTGEEHSNQPQHF. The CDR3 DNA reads TGTGCCAGCAGCTTACTGACAGGGGAGGAGCATAGCAATCAGCCCCAGCATTTT.

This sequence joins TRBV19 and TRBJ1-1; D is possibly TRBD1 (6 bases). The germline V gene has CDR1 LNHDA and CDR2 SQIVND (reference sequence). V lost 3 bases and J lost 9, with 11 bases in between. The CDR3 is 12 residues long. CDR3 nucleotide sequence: TGTGCCAGTAGTATTGTACAGGGTCAAGCTTTCTTT. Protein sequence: CASSIVQGQAFF.

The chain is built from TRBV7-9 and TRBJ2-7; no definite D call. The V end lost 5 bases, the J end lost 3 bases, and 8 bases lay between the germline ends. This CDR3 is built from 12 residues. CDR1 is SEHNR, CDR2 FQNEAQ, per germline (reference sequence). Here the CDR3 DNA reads TGTGCCAGCAGCCGAGAAGTCTACGAGCAGTACTTC. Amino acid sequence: CASSREVYEQYF.

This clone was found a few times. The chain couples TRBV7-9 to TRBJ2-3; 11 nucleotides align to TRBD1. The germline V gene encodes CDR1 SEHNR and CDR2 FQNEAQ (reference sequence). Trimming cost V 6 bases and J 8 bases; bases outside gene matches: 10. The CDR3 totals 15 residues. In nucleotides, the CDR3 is TGTGCCAGCAGGGCCGGGACAGGGGGACCTGGTACGCAGTATTTT. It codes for CASRAGTGGPGTQYF.

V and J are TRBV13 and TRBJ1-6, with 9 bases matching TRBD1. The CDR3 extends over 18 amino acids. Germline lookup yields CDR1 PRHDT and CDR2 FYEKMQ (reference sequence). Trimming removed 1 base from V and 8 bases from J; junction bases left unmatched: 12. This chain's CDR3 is CASSLEGGTGLWDSPLHF. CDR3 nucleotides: TGTGCCAGCAGCTTAGAAGGCGGGACAGGGCTCTGGGATTCACCCCTCCACTTT.

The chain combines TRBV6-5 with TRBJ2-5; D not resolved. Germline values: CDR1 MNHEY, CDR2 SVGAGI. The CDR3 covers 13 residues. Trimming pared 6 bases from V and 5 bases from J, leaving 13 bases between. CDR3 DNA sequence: TGTGCCAGCAGCCCCGGTGTTACGGAGACCCAGTACTTC. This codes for CASSPGVTETQYF.

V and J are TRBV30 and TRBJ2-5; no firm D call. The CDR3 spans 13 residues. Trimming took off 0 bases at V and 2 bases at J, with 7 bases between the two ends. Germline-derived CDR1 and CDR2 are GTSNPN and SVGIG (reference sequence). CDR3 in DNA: TGTGCCTGGAGTGTGCAGTTGCAAGAGACCCAGTACTTC. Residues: CAWSVQLQETQYF.

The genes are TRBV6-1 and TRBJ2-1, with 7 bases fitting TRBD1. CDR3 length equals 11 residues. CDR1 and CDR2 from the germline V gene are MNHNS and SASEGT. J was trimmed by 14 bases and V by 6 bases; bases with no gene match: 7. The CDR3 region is CASRELGTEFF. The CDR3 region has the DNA TGTGCCAGCAGGGAATTGGGGACAGAGTTCTTC.

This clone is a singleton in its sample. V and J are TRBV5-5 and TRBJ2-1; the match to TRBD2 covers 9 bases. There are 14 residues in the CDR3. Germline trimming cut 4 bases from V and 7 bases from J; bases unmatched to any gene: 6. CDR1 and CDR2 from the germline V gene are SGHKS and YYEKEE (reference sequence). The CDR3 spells CASSPGLALNEQFF. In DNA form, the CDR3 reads TGTGCCAGCAGCCCGGGACTAGCTCTGAATGAGCAGTTCTTC.

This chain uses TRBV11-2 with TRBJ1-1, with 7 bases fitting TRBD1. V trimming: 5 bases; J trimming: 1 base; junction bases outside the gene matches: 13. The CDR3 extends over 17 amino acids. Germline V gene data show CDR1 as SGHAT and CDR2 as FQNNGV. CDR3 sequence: CASSQTIGGGGNTEAFF. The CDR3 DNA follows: TGTGCCAGCAGCCAAACGATAGGGGGCGGTGGGAACACTGAAGCTTTCTTT. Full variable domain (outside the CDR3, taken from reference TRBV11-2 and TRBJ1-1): EAGVAQSPRYKIIEKRQSVAFWCNPISGHATLYWYQQILGQGPKLLIQFQNNGVVDDSQLPKDRFSAERLKGVDSTLKIQPAKLEDSAVYLCASSQTIGGGGNTEAFFGQGTRLTVV.

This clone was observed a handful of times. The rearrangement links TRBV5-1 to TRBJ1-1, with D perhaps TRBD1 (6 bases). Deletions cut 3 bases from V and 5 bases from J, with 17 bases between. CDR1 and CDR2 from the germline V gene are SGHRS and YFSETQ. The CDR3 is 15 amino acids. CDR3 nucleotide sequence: TGCGCCAGCAGCTCCACAGGGTTGGGAGTGACTGAAGCTTTCTTT. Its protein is CASSSTGLGVTEAFF.